The clone carrying this TCR beta chain was detected only a few times. What it binds is not known. From germline, CDR1 is MDHEN and CDR2 SYDVKM. The CDR3 consists of 15 residues. J lost 8 bases, V lost 6 bases, and 5 bases had no gene match. The sample belongs to a study of identical twins. General observations from the study: Memory repertoires showed no such pattern, whereas abundant cord blood beta clonotypes carried fewer insertions. Alpha sequences that were out-of-frame and twin-shared showed an excess of low generation probability.

TCRdb used MiXCR to reprocess the 5' RACE reads, holding one entry per CDR3 protein. The data contain about 890,000 distinct CDR3 sequences, approximately 13% of them singletons. This sample also appeared in a second study, on yellow fever vaccine responses in identical twins.

The sequence derives from a woman under 30 in good health. What was sequenced was PBMCs. The chain uses TRBV28 and TRBJ2-1; 15 nucleotides align to TRBD2. The CDR3 coding sequence is TGTGCCAGCAGGTGGACTAGCGGGGGGGCACATGAGCAGTTCTTC. Protein sequence: CASRWTSGGAHEQFF.